This TCR beta chain derives from a study of shared clonotypes between healthy human individuals. General study points: Clonotypes that were shared across a handful of donors made up around 5% of naive CD4 clonotypes.

This clone was seen more than once but under ten times. The target antigen is unknown. Trimming removed 6 bases from V and 1 base from J, with 9 bases in between. The germline V gene has CDR1 SGHTA and CDR2 FQGNSA. The length of the CDR3 is 14 residues. Assay: immunoSEQ multiplex PCR; the TCRdb copy retains only in-frame clones and omits some. The sample lists 550,000 to 800,000 clones; around 74% were seen once. What was sequenced was memory CD4+ T cells sorted from blood. This sample's subset: CD45RA-negative fraction. The receptor's source is a woman in her thirties in good health. The chain couples TRBV7-2 to TRBJ2-2; D perhaps matches TRBD1 (6 bases). The CDR3, as DNA: TGTGCCAGCAGGACACAGGGGAACACCGGGGAGCTGTTTTTT. Amino acid sequence: CASRTQGNTGELFF.